Below, one T cell receptor beta chain is given with its context. All enrollees were roughly 18 to 89 years old and from some 24 US areas. TCRdb's copy holds only in-frame clones and misses some; the assay was immunoSEQ multiplex PCR. The sample records approximately 170,000 clones, less than 80% being singletons. This record belongs to a study of blood T cell repertoires in COVID-19. On the study more broadly: For recovered donors of Cohort 3, there were two negative PCRs, clearance, or symptom resolution. Acute and convalescent COVID-19 specimens originated in the United States, Italy and Spain.

V was clipped by 5 bases and J by 5 bases; unmatched bases: 4. CDR1 and CDR2 from the germline V gene are SNHLY and FYNNEI. The CDR3 contains 15 residues. The receptor was isolated from a woman aged 70 to 79 in a cohort exposed to, infected with or recovered from COVID-19 (not recorded which). The sequencing sample was made of PBMCs or T cells enriched from blood (not recorded which). V gene TRBV2 combines with J gene TRBJ1-5, with TRBD1 identical over 12 bases. In DNA form, the CDR3 reads TGTGCCAGCAGTCCGGGACAGGGGGCCCATCAGCCCCAGCATTTT. This encodes CASSPGQGAHQPQHF. Filled out from reference TRBV2 and TRBJ1-5, the complete variable domain reads EPEVTQTPSHQVTQMGQEVILRCVPISNHLYFYWYRQILGQKVEFLVSFYNNEISEKSEIFDDQFSVERPDGSNFTLKIRSTKLEDSAMYFCASSPGQGAHQPQHFGDGTRLSIL.